This TCR beta chain was identified during a study of T cells in Graves' hyperthyroidism and ophthalmopathy. Study findings and constraints: The model anticipated ophthalmopathy a median about 7.1 months pre-onset.

It was RNA transcripts that yielded the amplified TCR beta CDR3 regions. HTBI primers drove first-round RT-PCR of the TCR CDR3. TCRdb itself ran the multiplex PCR reads through MiXCR, one entry per CDR3 protein. Counted here are approximately 690,000 distinct CDR3 sequences, around 20% occurring once; the ten biggest clones make up around a third. This clonotype was seen more than once but under ten times. Its antigen is unidentified. The V and J ends lost 0 bases and 6 bases respectively, with 15 bases between them. There are 16 residues in the CDR3. Germline V gene data show CDR1 as LGHNA and CDR2 as YSLEER.

The chain employs TRBV4-3 and TRBJ1-5; D unresolved. The sequence derives from a man aged 30 to 45 with Graves' ophthalmopathy. Sequenced sample: blood. CDR3 sequence: CASSQDSASETQPQHF. Here the CDR3 DNA reads TGCGCCAGCAGCCAAGATTCGGCAAGTGAAACTCAGCCCCAGCATTTT.